This T cell receptor beta chain was captured by sequencing in a study of blood T cell repertoires in COVID-19 (dated by TCRdb to the early 2020s). Turning to the overall study: Samples from collaborators originated in the United States, Italy and Spain and spanned both the acute and convalescent phases of COVID-19. The prospective study material was composed of cDNA or gDNA derived from T cells, B-cell-depleted T cells, or PBMCs. Subjects who had been exposed to COVID-19, were actively infected with it, or had recovered from it provided the deeply sampled blood TCRbeta repertoires that made up the dataset. A freely available public database, intended as a resource for researchers studying the immune response to SARS-CoV-2, is where the repertoires were released. Samples were obtained from the ongoing ImmuneRACE study (first 160 participants) and from about 1,300 subjects provided by 6 global collaborators. Sample metadata almost always included a de-identified subject ID, COVID-19 status, age in years and sex. Where available, HLA class I and class II types were taken from metadata supplied by the sample provider and were not determined by assay-based typing.

TCRbeta CDR3 regions were amplified from genomic DNA by means of the immunoSEQ Assay, a bias-controlled multiplex PCR. The paper's data handling went like this. The number of nucleated cells in each sample was estimated by amplification of reference gene primers within the assay. Sequence reads were collapsed and filtered to measure the absolute abundance of every unique TCRbeta CDR3 rearrangement. Productive Simpson clonality was computed per sample as the square root of Simpson's diversity index over productive rearrangements. Here the immuneACCESS table is served through TCRdb, limited to in-frame sequences with V and J called. Missing clones are a known gap in these copies; in checked studies unresolved V genes cover under half, and the rest lacks a known reason. The V and J calls and clone size were taken over from that table, and D and trimming were inferred from the DNA. For this sample there are fewer than 250,000 clones; about nine tenths appear just once. Together, the top ten hold approximately 0.66% of the sample.

The CDR3 numbers 15 residues from cysteine through phenylalanine. Of the read, only the CDR3 DNA is kept; its 45 bases are in frame from base 1. The germline V gene encodes CDR1 LNHDA and CDR2 SQIVND (reference sequence). V has 3 bases trimmed and J has 3 bases trimmed; junction bases matching no gene number 5. The study at large found these results: The amount of clinical and demographic metadata varied by source and participant and was provided uncurated.

Points on this clone: Its antigen is unknown. Per-base quality was not reported, and no clone a single base away is much larger than it.

Each collaborating institution followed its own protocols to collect whole blood in K2EDTA tubes. For TCRbeta analysis, collaborators shipped samples in one of three forms: frozen whole blood, isolated PBMCs, or DNA extracted from either of those sample types. This sequence was found in a man in his forties with acute or convalescent COVID-19. This receptor chain uses TRBV19 and TRBJ1-1; a stretch of 9 junction bases matches TRBD1. Source material: peripheral blood. The nucleotides are TGTGCCAGTAGTATGGGGGACAGGGAGGACACTGAAGCTTTCTTT. Its protein product is CASSMGDREDTEAFF.